This TCR beta chain was observed in a study of blood T cell repertoires in COVID-19. Across the study: Sites in the United States, Italy and Spain provided acute and convalescent COVID-19 samples. Nucleic acid was either cDNA or gDNA, and it came from T cells, B-cell-depleted T cells, or PBMCs.

Germline trimming cut 11 bases from V and 3 bases from J; bases unmatched to any gene: 14. The V gene's germline CDR1 is MNHEY and CDR2 SVGAGI. This CDR3 spans 15 amino acids. As handled by the study authors: Estimated nucleated cell counts came from reference gene primer amplification. TCRdb keeps only in-frame clones here, not all; method: immunoSEQ multiplex PCR. V, J and clone size reflect that table, while D and trimming were determined from the DNA. The sample has over 90,000 clones, over 85% seen once. The sequencing sample was made of peripheral blood. This TCR derives from a woman aged 80 or over in a cohort sampled during active COVID-19. The chain recombines TRBV6-5 with TRBJ2-3, with 7 bases fitting TRBD2. The CDR3 region has the DNA TGTGCCGCAGCGGGGATTCGCGGGCTAACAGATACGCAGTATTTT. Encoded protein: CAAAGIRGLTDTQYF.